This TCR beta chain was observed in a study of blood T cell repertoires in COVID-19. This CDR3 has 13 residues. The ends were cut back, 5 bases at V and 2 bases at J, with 9 bases in the middle. Germline lookup yields CDR1 SGHNT and CDR2 YENEEA. Method: immunoSEQ multiplex PCR; TCRdb's copy keeps in-frame clones and lacks some. The sample consists of about 300,000 clones, roughly 91% of them appearing once. Material: peripheral blood. This chain connects TRBV11-3 to TRBJ1-2; no reliable D call. The source is a woman in her 30s with COVID-19, enrolled during active disease. The CDR3 loop reads CASSLRANYGYTF. CDR3 nucleotide sequence: TGTGCCAGCAGCCTGCGGGCCAACTATGGCTACACCTTC.